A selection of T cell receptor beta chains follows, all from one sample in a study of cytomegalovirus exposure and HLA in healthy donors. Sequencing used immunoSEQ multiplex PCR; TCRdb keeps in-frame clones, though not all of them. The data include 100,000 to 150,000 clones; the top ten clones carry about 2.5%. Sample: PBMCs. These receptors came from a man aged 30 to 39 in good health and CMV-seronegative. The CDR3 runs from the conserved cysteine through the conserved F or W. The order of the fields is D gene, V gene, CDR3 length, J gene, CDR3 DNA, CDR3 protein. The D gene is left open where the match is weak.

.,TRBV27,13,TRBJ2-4,TGTGCCAGCACGACTAGTGGCAAAAACATTCAGTACTTC,CASTTSGKNIQYF
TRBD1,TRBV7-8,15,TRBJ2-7,TGTGCCAGCAGCGACGGGACAGGGGTGCGCTACGAGCAGTACTTC,CASSDGTGVRYEQYF
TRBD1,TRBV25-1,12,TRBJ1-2,TGTGCCAGCAGTGCGACAGGGTTCGGCTACACCTTC,CASSATGFGYTF
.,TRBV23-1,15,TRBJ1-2,TGCGCCAGCAGTCTTCGGGCTTCTTTCGGGAAAGGCTACACCTTC,CASSLRASFGKGYTF
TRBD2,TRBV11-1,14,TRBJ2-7,TGTGCCAGCAGCTGGACTAGCGGTACCTACGAGCAGTACTTC,CASSWTSGTYEQYF
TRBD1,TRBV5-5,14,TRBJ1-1,TGTGCCAGCAGCCCGGGACAGGGACGAACTGAAGCTTTCTTT,CASSPGQGRTEAFF
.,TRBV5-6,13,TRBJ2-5,TGTGCCAGCAAGGGGTGGGTCGGAGAGACCCAGTACTTC,CASKGWVGETQYF
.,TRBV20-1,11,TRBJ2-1,TGCAGTGCTCCTATACTCAATGAGCAGTTCTTC,CSAPILNEQFF
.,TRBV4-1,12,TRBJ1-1,TGCGCCAGCAGCCCATGGGGGGCTGAAGCTTTCTTT,CASSPWGAEAFF
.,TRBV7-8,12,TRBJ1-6,TGTGCCAGCAGCTTCTTTAATTCACCCCTCCACTTT,CASSFFNSPLHF
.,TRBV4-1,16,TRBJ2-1,TGCGCCAGCAGCCAACCTATCCCGGGAGCCGACGATGAGCAGTTCTTC,CASSQPIPGADDEQFF
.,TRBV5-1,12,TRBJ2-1,TGCGCCAGCAGCTTAGTGCGCAATGAGCAGTTCTTC,CASSLVRNEQFF
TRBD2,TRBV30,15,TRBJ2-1,TGTGCCTGGAGTGCTACTAGCGGGACTTACAATGAGCAGTTCTTC,CAWSATSGTYNEQFF
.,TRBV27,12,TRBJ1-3,TGTGCCAGCAGGAGCGCAGGAAACACCATATATTTT,CASRSAGNTIYF
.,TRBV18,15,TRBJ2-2,TGTGCCAGCTCAGCCCGAGCTGATCTCCCCGGGGAGCTGTTTTTT,CASSARADLPGELFF
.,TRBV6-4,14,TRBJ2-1,TGTGCCAGCAGTGACGGGACATCCTACAATGAGCAGTTCTTC,CASSDGTSYNEQFF
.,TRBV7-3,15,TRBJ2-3,TGTGCCAGCAGCTTTACGGGAGCTGGCACAGATACGCAGTATTTT,CASSFTGAGTDTQYF
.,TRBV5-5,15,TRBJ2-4,TGTGCCAGCAGCGATTCCTCCAGAAGAGGTGACATTCAGTACTTC,CASSDSSRRGDIQYF
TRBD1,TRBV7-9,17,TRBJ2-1,TGTGCCAGCAGCGTAGGACCCGGGACAGGCTCCTACAATGAGCAGTTCTTC,CASSVGPGTGSYNEQFF
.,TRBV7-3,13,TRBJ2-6,TGTGCCAGCAGGGCCTCTGGGGCCAACGTCCTGACTTTC,CASRASGANVLTF
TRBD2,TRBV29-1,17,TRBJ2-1,TGCAGCGTTGAAGGGTTCGCGACTAGCGGTCTATACAATGAGCAGTTCTTC,CSVEGFATSGLYNEQFF
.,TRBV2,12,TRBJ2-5,TGTGCCAGCAGTGGCCAGAGGGAGACCCAGTACTTC,CASSGQRETQYF
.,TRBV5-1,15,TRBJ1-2,TGCGCCAGCAGCTTGAATGACAGGTTGGGGGCTGGCTACACCTTC,CASSLNDRLGAGYTF
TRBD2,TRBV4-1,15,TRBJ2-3,TGCGCCAGCAGCCAAGATCCCCGGGGGGGGGATACGCAGTATTTT,CASSQDPRGGDTQYF
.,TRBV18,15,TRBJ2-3,TGTGCCAGCTCAACCTGGACAAACCGAAGGGATACGCAGTATTTT,CASSTWTNRRDTQYF
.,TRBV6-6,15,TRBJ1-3,TGTGCCAGCAGTAGGGGACTTTACTCTGGAAACACCATATATTTT,CASSRGLYSGNTIYF
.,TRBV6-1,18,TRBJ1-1,TGTGCCAGCAGTGACCCCGACGTCTCCCGAGGTTTTGAAACTGAAGCTTTCTTT,CASSDPDVSRGFETEAFF
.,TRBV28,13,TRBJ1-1,TGTGCCAGCAGTTTAAAAACTCCCCCTGAAGCTTTCTTT,CASSLKTPPEAFF
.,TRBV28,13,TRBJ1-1,TGTGCCAGCAGTCCCCGGACACACCCCGAAGCTTTCTTT,CASSPRTHPEAFF
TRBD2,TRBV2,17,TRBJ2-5,TGTGCCAGCAGAGATCCACTAGCGGGTGCATTTCAAGAGACCCAGTACTTC,CASRDPLAGAFQETQYF
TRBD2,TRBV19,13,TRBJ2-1,TGTGCCAGTAGTCCCCTAGCGGACAATGAGCAGTTCTTC,CASSPLADNEQFF
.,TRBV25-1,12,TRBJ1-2,TGTGCCAGCAGTGAAGGGGGGGGCGGCTACACCTTC,CASSEGGGGYTF
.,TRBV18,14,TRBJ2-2,TGTGCCAGCTCATCGAACTCGAACACCGGGGAGCTGTTTTTT,CASSSNSNTGELFF
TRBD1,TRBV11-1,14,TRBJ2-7,TGTGCCAGCAGCCGAGACAGGGGGCCCCACGAGCAGTACTTC,CASSRDRGPHEQYF
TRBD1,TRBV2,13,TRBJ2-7,TGTGCCAGTGTGGGACAGGGCGCCTACGAGCAGTACTTC,CASVGQGAYEQYF
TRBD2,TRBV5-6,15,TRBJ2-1,TGTGCCAGCAGCCGCGGACTAGCGGATTACAATGAGCAGTTCTTC,CASSRGLADYNEQFF